Listed here are 20 T cell receptor beta chains from one sample, sequenced in a study of cytomegalovirus exposure and HLA in healthy donors. The PCR ran on 60 Vbeta and 13 Jbeta primers. The protocol was immunoSEQ multiplex PCR, while the TCRdb copy is restricted to in-frame clones and leaves out a portion. The sample has under 200,000 clones, roughly 80% seen once; the top ten hold about 2.5%. Sequenced sample: PBMCs. The receptors here all came from a male donor in good health and CMV-seronegative.

The gene calls are TRBV4-3 and TRBJ2-7, with D tentatively TRBD1 (6 bases). The V end was cut by 8 bases, the J end by 2 bases, with 13 bases between. The CDR3 is made up of 13 amino acids. Looked up from germline, CDR1 is LGHNA and CDR2 is YSLEER. In DNA form, the CDR3 reads TGCGCCAGCGCGACCGGGACAACCTACGAGCAGTACTTC. It specifies CASATGTTYEQYF.

CDR3 amino acids: CASSLAGRSSYEQYF. The DNA for the CDR3 is TGTGCCAGCAGCTTGGCCGGAAGGAGCTCCTACGAGCAGTACTTC. The rearrangement joins TRBV5-5 to TRBJ2-7, with D uncertain. CDR3 size: 15 residues. V was trimmed by 0 bases and J by 0 bases, leaving 10 bases between them. From germline, CDR1 is SGHKS and CDR2 YYEKEE (reference sequence).

CDR3 amino acids: CASSPDQGVHQPQHF. The CDR3 DNA reads as TGTGCCAGCTCACCTGACCAGGGTGTCCATCAGCCCCAGCATTTT. The chain uses TRBV18 and TRBJ1-5; weak D call: TRBD1 (5 bases). CDR3 length equals 15 residues. Germline V gives CDR1 KGHSH, CDR2 LQKENI. Trimming cost V 3 bases and J 5 bases, with 14 bases left between them.

CDR3 residues: CASSEWAGKDTEAFF. The CDR3 DNA sequence: TGTGCCAGCAGTGAATGGGCAGGGAAGGACACTGAAGCTTTCTTT. V gene TRBV6-1 combines with J gene TRBJ1-1, with D possibly matching TRBD1 (5 bases). The CDR3 has 15 amino acids. The germline V gene encodes CDR1 MNHNS and CDR2 SASEGT. Trimming shortened V by 2 bases and J by 3 bases, and 13 bases separated the two germline ends.

The rearrangement joins TRBV5-6 to TRBJ2-5; 11 bases are a match to TRBD1. This CDR3 is built from 16 residues. Germline lookup yields CDR1 SGHDT and CDR2 YYEEEE. V trimming: 4 bases; J trimming: 5 bases; junction bases outside the gene matches: 10. The CDR3 bases are TGTGCCAGCAGCCCCAGGACAGGGGGCATAGGGGAGACCCAGTACTTC. Translating it yields CASSPRTGGIGETQYF.

The rearrangement joins TRBV5-1 to TRBJ1-4; D remains unclear. The CDR3 length is 15 residues. Germline V gene data show CDR1 as SGHRS and CDR2 as YFSETQ. V was pared by 1 base and J by 3 bases, with 10 bases between. The CDR3 loop is CASSLRGHANEKLFF. The DNA for the CDR3 is TGCGCCAGCAGCTTGAGAGGGCACGCTAATGAAAAACTGTTTTTT. Looking up the rest from reference TRBV5-1 and TRBJ1-4 gives the full variable domain: KAGVTQTPRYLIKTRGQQVTLSCSPISGHRSVSWYQQTPGQGLQFLFEYFSETQRNKGNFPGRFSGRQFSNSRSEMNVSTLELGDSALYLCASSLRGHANEKLFFGSGTQLSVL.

In its sample, this clone was seen a few times. This chain links TRBV7-9 with TRBJ1-1, with D unclear. Germline CDR1 SEHNR, CDR2 FQNEAQ (reference sequence). This CDR3 is built from 10 residues. Trimming pared 8 bases from V and 1 base from J, leaving 2 bases between. CDR3 region: CASQNTEAFF. DNA for the CDR3: TGTGCCAGCCAGAACACTGAAGCTTTCTTT.

This chain links TRBV11-2 with TRBJ2-1; 9 bases align to TRBD1. The CDR3 covers 15 residues. V dropped 5 bases and J dropped 3; count of bases not matched to a gene: 5. CDR1 and CDR2 (germline): SGHAT, FQNNGV. The CDR3 sequence is CASSPGQGLYNEQFF. CDR3 DNA sequence: TGTGCCAGCAGCCCGGGACAGGGTCTCTACAATGAGCAGTTCTTC.

The chain combines TRBV2 with TRBJ2-1, with TRBD2 matching over 12 bases. CDR3 length: 15 amino acids. V was pared by 5 bases and J by 6 bases, with 5 bases of the junction left unmatched. CDR1 and CDR2 (germline): SNHLY, FYNNEI. The CDR3 spells CASSPRTSGVNEQFF. The CDR3 DNA reads TGTGCCAGCAGTCCTAGGACTAGCGGGGTCAATGAGCAGTTCTTC.

This clone was seen a few times. V is TRBV6-1 and J is TRBJ1-2; no definite D call. V dropped 7 bases and J dropped 1 base, with 10 bases sitting between them. From germline, CDR1 is MNHNS and CDR2 SASEGT. The CDR3 is 13 amino acids. The CDR3 coding sequence is TGTGCCAGCACGGCGCGACTTAACTATGGCTACACCTTC. Translation gives CASTARLNYGYTF.

The genes are TRBV6-1 and TRBJ2-1; 7 bases align to TRBD1. V trimming: 11 bases; J trimming: 5 bases; junction bases outside the gene matches: 9. Germline lookup yields CDR1 MNHNS and CDR2 SASEGT. CDR3 length: 13 amino acids. The DNA of the CDR3 is TGTGCCGGCGGACAGGTTGAGAACAATGAGCAGTTCTTC. Its protein product is CAGGQVENNEQFF.

Note on this clone: The junction departs from germline at one end; a sequencing error may be responsible. The V and J genes are TRBV29-1 and TRBJ1-1, with D tentatively TRBD1 (6 bases). Germline CDR1 reads SQVTM; CDR2 reads ANQGSEA. This CDR3 comprises 11 residues. The CDR3 protein is CSAGQHTGAFF. The CDR3 DNA reads TGCAGCGCTGGACAGCACACTGGAGCTTTCTTT.

The chain employs TRBV30 and TRBJ1-6; D may be TRBD1 (5 bases). Germline CDR1 and CDR2: GTSNPN and SVGIG (reference sequence). The CDR3 sequence is 14 residues long. V shed 8 bases and J shed 0 bases, with 11 bases lying between them. CDR3 DNA: TGTGCCATTAAAGGGGACTCCTATAATTCACCCCTCCACTTT. This translates into CAIKGDSYNSPLHF.

J is TRBJ1-4 and V is TRBV4-1; tentative D call: TRBD1 (6 bases). Per germline, CDR1 MGHRA and CDR2 YSYEKL. The CDR3 has 16 residues. The V end was cut by 3 bases, the J end by 5 bases, with 16 bases between. CDR3: CASSQGAGAGNEKLFF. The CDR3 DNA is TGCGCCAGCAGCCAGGGGGCAGGGGCCGGGAATGAAAAACTGTTTTTT.

The chain recombines TRBV19 with TRBJ2-5; TRBD1 might be the D (8 bases). The CDR3 is 17 amino acids. The ends were cut back, 0 bases at V and 6 bases at J, with 20 bases in the middle. The germline gives CDR1 LNHDA, CDR2 SQIVND (reference sequence). CDR3 sequence reads: CASSIDRGAGGWKTQYF. In nucleotides, the CDR3 is TGTGCCAGTAGTATAGATCGGGGGGCAGGGGGCTGGAAGACCCAGTACTTC.

The rearrangement links TRBV5-1 to TRBJ2-7, with D possibly TRBD2 on 5 matching bases. The length of the CDR3 is 16 residues. Germline loops: CDR1 SGHRS, CDR2 YFSETQ. The V and J ends lost 4 bases and 0 bases respectively, with 17 bases between them. Here the CDR3 reads CASSPGVSSGSYEQYF. DNA for the CDR3: TGCGCCAGCAGCCCCGGGGTGTCCTCCGGCTCCTACGAGCAGTACTTC.

This clone came up once. The chain couples TRBV2 to TRBJ1-4, with a possible D match to TRBD1 (6 bases). The ends were cut back, 5 bases at V and 11 bases at J, with 21 bases in the middle. The CDR3 sequence is 15 residues long. Germline CDR1 and CDR2: SNHLY and FYNNEI. The CDR3 sequence is CASSTSELQGKKLFF. The CDR3 DNA follows: TGTGCCAGCAGTACAAGCGAGTTACAGGGAAAGAAACTGTTTTTT.

The chain has TRBV5-1 and TRBJ1-1; TRBD1 aligns across 10 bases. Germline values: CDR1 SGHRS, CDR2 YFSETQ. V was pared by 0 bases and J by 6 bases, with 2 bases of the junction left unmatched. The CDR3 is 14 residues long. CDR3 bases: TGCGCCAGCAGCTTGGCGACAGGGGGCTCTGAAGCTTTCTTT. Its translation is CASSLATGGSEAFF.

As regards this clone: An end of the junction differs from the germline gene, which may be a read error. In the same sample, other DNA sequences code for this CDR3. The chain is built from TRBV6-1 and TRBJ1-4; 9 bases agree with TRBD1. The germline gives CDR1 MNHNS, CDR2 SASEGT. The CDR3 sequence is 13 residues long. CDR3 in DNA: TGTGCCAGCAGTGGGACAGGGGTTGAAAAGCTGTTTTTT. As protein: CASSGTGVEKLFF.

The V call is TRBV5-6, the J call TRBJ2-7; 7 bases are a match to TRBD2. The germline V gene has CDR1 SGHDT and CDR2 YYEEEE. This CDR3 has 16 amino acids. J lost 0 bases, V lost 0 bases, and 6 bases had no gene match. The CDR3 reads CASSLAGAGFSYEQYF. The CDR3 DNA reads as TGTGCCAGCAGCTTGGCCGGAGCGGGGTTCTCCTACGAGCAGTACTTC.